This is a list of T cell receptor beta chains from one sample in a study of post-analysis software for immune sequencing data. TCRdb independently ran MiXCR on the PCR reads; one entry per CDR3 protein. Of under 200,000 distinct CDR3 sequences listed, around 36% are singletons. Source: blood, taken after autologous hematopoietic stem cell transplantation. Receptors originate from a girl aged 5-17 years with multiple sclerosis. Each CDR3 is given with its conserved first and last residue. A D gene is named only where the DNA matches it firmly. A row's size may be missing; if present it is once, few, many or a size class.

d_gene	v_gene	j_gene	abundance	CDR3aa	CDR3nt
TRBD1	TRBV7-2	TRBJ1-6	.	CASSPAGTGGVLGSPLHF	TGTGCCAGCAGCCCCGCGGGGACAGGGGGGGTATTGGGTTCACCCCTCCACTTT
.	TRBV7-9	TRBJ2-5	few	CALGDGTFWEQYF	TGTGCCCTGGGGGACGGGACCTTCTGGGAGCAGTACTTC
TRBD2	TRBV15	TRBJ2-1	few	CATSRDIAGFPAQFF	TGTGCCACCAGCAGGGATATAGCGGGATTCCCCGCGCAGTTCTTC
.	TRBV15	TRBJ2-7	.	CATSSEQGSYEQYF	TGTGCCACCAGCAGTGAACAGGGTTCCTACGAGCAGTACTTC
.	TRBV20-1	TRBJ2-7	many	CSAREIQDYEQYF	TGCAGTGCTAGAGAAATACAGGACTACGAGCAGTACTTC
.	TRBV29-1	TRBJ2-5	.	CNVESGETQYF	TGCAACGTTGAATCTGGGGAGACCCAGTACTTC
TRBD2	TRBV12-3/TRBV12-4	TRBJ2-7	.	CASSYGGSAVEQYF	TGTGCCAGCAGTTACGGCGGGAGTGCGGTCGAGCAGTACTTC
.	TRBV19	TRBJ1-1	.	CASSIGHGFPEAFF	TGTGCCAGTAGTATAGGTCATGGGTTCCCTGAAGCTTTCTTT
.	TRBV9	TRBJ2-1	few	CASSPSPGGAYNEQFF	TGTGCCAGCAGCCCCTCCCCGGGGGGCGCCTACAATGAGCAGTTCTTC
.	TRBV6-6	TRBJ1-1	once	CASSYSPGVGTEAFF	TGTGCCAGCAGTTACTCTCCGGGGGTTGGCACTGAAGCTTTCTTT
TRBD1	TRBV25-1	TRBJ1-4	.	CASSETDRNEKLFF	TGTGCCAGCAGTGAAACGGACAGGAATGAAAAACTGTTTTTT
.	TRBV20-1	TRBJ1-2	.	CSARKGDYGYTF	TGCAGTGCTAGAAAGGGGGACTATGGCTACACCTTC
.	TRBV6-5	TRBJ1-2	.	CASRPQGFNYGYTF	TGTGCCAGCAGACCCCAGGGTTTCAACTATGGCTACACCTTC
.	TRBV7-2	TRBJ2-1	many	CASSFSGTTQNEQFF	TGTGCCAGCAGCTTTTCCGGGACCACGCAGAATGAGCAGTTCTTC
.	TRBV29-1	TRBJ2-1	many	CSVASDSPYNEQFF	TGCAGCGTTGCGTCGGACAGCCCCTACAATGAGCAGTTCTTC
TRBD2	TRBV19	TRBJ2-7	.	CASSPLAGDRYEQYF	TGTGCCAGTAGTCCCCTGGCGGGAGATAGGTACGAGCAGTACTTC
.	TRBV20-1	TRBJ1-4	many	CSARDPGREKLFF	TGCAGTGCTAGAGATCCGGGGAGGGAAAAACTGTTTTTT
TRBD2	TRBV18	TRBJ2-1	few	CASHKSGTRVHNEQFF	TGTGCCAGCCACAAATCCGGGACTAGGGTCCACAATGAGCAGTTCTTC
TRBD2	TRBV5-1	TRBJ2-1	many	CASSPAGGAYNEQFF	TGCGCCAGCAGCCCAGCGGGAGGGGCCTACAATGAGCAGTTCTTC
.	TRBV12-3/TRBV12-4	TRBJ1-5	few	CASSSGTGTNQPQHF	TGTGCCAGCAGTTCCGGGACGGGTACTAATCAGCCCCAGCATTTT
.	TRBV30	TRBJ1-2	few	CAWMDPHGKGYGYTF	TGTGCCTGGATGGACCCTCATGGGAAAGGCTATGGCTACACCTTC
.	TRBV29-1	TRBJ2-3	.	CSVSEAPIAPQYF	TGCAGCGTTAGTGAGGCCCCGATAGCGCCCCAGTATTTT
TRBD1	TRBV5-1	TRBJ1-2	.	CASSPDRGGGYTF	TGCGCCAGCAGCCCGGACAGGGGCGGCGGCTACACCTTC
.	TRBV7-2	TRBJ2-3	.	CASSPPQVSDTQYF	TGTGCCAGCAGCCCTCCCCAGGTCTCAGATACGCAGTATTTT
.	TRBV15	TRBJ2-1	.	CATSRDLGGDYNEQFF	TGTGCCACCAGCAGAGATCTTGGCGGGGACTACAATGAGCAGTTCTTC
TRBD1	TRBV7-3	TRBJ1-1	.	CASSPGQGAAEAFF	TGTGCCAGCAGTCCAGGACAGGGGGCGGCTGAAGCTTTCTTT
.	TRBV5-1	TRBJ1-3	.	CASTMDGVDSGNTIYF	TGCGCCAGCACCATGGACGGGGTAGATTCTGGAAACACCATATATTTT
TRBD2	TRBV20-1	TRBJ2-3	once	CSASIPLAGVHAQYF	TGCAGTGCTAGTATCCCGCTAGCGGGAGTACATGCGCAGTATTTT
TRBD1	TRBV6-6	TRBJ2-7	.	CASRTDRGFHEQYF	TGTGCCAGCAGGACCGACAGGGGATTCCACGAGCAGTACTTC
TRBD2	TRBV5-1	TRBJ2-7	many	CASSASLPGLAGGSRYEQYF	TGCGCCAGCAGCGCGTCTCTCCCGGGACTAGCGGGAGGCTCCCGCTACGAGCAGTACTTC
.	TRBV6-6	TRBJ2-5	.	CASSYSLWQGGLGTQYF	TGTGCCAGCAGTTACTCCTTATGGCAGGGTGGTTTAGGGACCCAGTACTTC
TRBD1	TRBV5-1	TRBJ2-5	.	CASSLEGQYQETQYF	TGCGCCAGCAGCTTGGAGGGACAGTACCAAGAGACCCAGTACTTC
.	TRBV20-1	TRBJ2-3	.	CSARDRGGTDTQYF	TGCAGTGCTAGAGACAGGGGGGGCACAGATACGCAGTATTTT
.	TRBV7-9	TRBJ2-1	few	CASSLSRGNEQFF	TGTGCCAGCAGCTTAAGTCGGGGCAATGAGCAGTTCTTC
.	TRBV5-5	TRBJ1-2	many	CASRAVANYGYTF	TGTGCCAGCAGGGCCGTGGCTAACTATGGCTACACCTTC
TRBD1	TRBV28	TRBJ1-2	.	CASSLYSVGQTYGYTF	TGTGCCAGCAGTTTATACTCCGTGGGACAGACCTATGGCTACACCTTC
TRBD1	TRBV7-8	TRBJ2-7	many	CASSLTRTGDEQYF	TGTGCCAGCAGCCTCACTCGGACAGGGGACGAGCAGTACTTC
.	TRBV7-8	TRBJ2-7	.	CASSLKSGVEQYF	TGTGCCAGCAGCTTAAAGTCCGGCGTCGAGCAGTACTTC
.	TRBV20-1	TRBJ2-5	few	CSARGGSFLETQYF	TGCAGTGCTAGAGGAGGATCCTTTCTTGAGACCCAGTACTTC
.	TRBV5-1	TRBJ2-4	few	CASSWGPNLVKNIQYF	TGCGCCAGCAGCTGGGGGCCTAACTTGGTCAAAAACATTCAGTACTTC
TRBD2	TRBV27	TRBJ2-7	.	CASSLGTSYEQYF	TGTGCCAGCAGTTTAGGGACTAGTTACGAGCAGTACTTC
.	TRBV10-3	TRBJ1-6	.	CAVGPQGIGNSPLHF	TGTGCCGTAGGGCCTCAGGGGATAGGGAATTCACCCCTCCACTTT
TRBD2	TRBV5-1	TRBJ2-7	few	CASSATGTSGIYEQYF	TGCGCCAGCAGCGCAACCGGGACTAGCGGGATCTACGAGCAGTACTTC
.	TRBV12-5	TRBJ2-3	few	CASGSTTSGLRTDTQYF	TGTGCTAGTGGTTCGACTACCTCGGGACTTCGCACAGATACGCAGTATTTT
.	TRBV7-2	TRBJ2-5	.	CASSLSGPETQYF	TGTGCCAGCAGCTTATCAGGGCCAGAGACCCAGTACTTC
.	TRBV6-2/TRBV6-3	TRBJ2-7	.	CASSETTYNEQYF	TGTGCCAGCAGTGAGACAACCTACAATGAGCAGTACTTC
.	TRBV6-2/TRBV6-3	TRBJ2-1	few	CASSLNTPADPYNEQFF	TGTGCCAGCAGTCTCAATACCCCAGCGGACCCCTACAATGAGCAGTTCTTC
.	TRBV5-1	TRBJ2-5	few	CASSLGGTKSQETQYF	TGCGCCAGCAGCTTGGGTGGAACCAAAAGCCAAGAGACCCAGTACTTC
TRBD2	TRBV6-1	TRBJ2-1	.	CASMDSGSVFYNEQFF	TGTGCCAGCATGGATAGCGGGAGTGTATTTTACAATGAGCAGTTCTTC